This record concerns one TCR beta chain sequence. Its antigen is still unknown. Regarding donors, all were healthy bone marrow donors. The data derive from a study of cytomegalovirus exposure and HLA in healthy donors. PCR amplification relied on 60 Vbeta primers (plus 13 Jbeta primers). The repertoire was sequenced with immunoSEQ multiplex PCR; TCRdb's copy has only in-frame clones and lacks some. The profile covers approximately 200,000 clones, with about four fifths appearing a single time and approximately 4.6% taken by the ten largest. Germline CDR1 reads SGHKS; CDR2 reads YYEKEE (reference sequence). Trimming stripped 4 bases from V and 0 bases from J, with 11 bases between. The CDR3 has 15 residues. Overall study results and limits: A previous analysis found most TCR beta V segments productive roughly 87% or roughly 30% of the time. There were fewer than 200 TCR beta chains listed as cytomegalovirus-associated. The Asian-associated ancestry cluster reportedly had fewer N-insertions than the approximately 700-donor mean in a later analysis.

Material: PBMCs. The receptor was isolated from a man aged 25 to 45 in good health and CMV-seropositive. The chain employs TRBV5-5 and TRBJ1-5, with D uncertain. Here the CDR3 reads CASSPLGYSNQPQHF. The CDR3 region has the DNA TGTGCCAGCAGCCCGCTAGGCTATAGCAATCAGCCCCAGCATTTT.